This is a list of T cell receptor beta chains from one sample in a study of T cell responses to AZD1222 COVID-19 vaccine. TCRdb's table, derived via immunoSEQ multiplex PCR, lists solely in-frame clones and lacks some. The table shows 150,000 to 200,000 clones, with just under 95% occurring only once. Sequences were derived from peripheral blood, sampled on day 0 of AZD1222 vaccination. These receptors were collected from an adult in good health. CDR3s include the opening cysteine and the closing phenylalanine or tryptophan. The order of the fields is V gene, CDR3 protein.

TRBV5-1	CASSLDPRTGELFF
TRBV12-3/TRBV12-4	CASSLRLYGYTF
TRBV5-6	CASSFRDGAYEQYF
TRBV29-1	CSVEDLDGRLYEQYF
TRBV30	CAWSVSDTGWGFNEKLFF
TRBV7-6	CASSPGTALILATRAPDTQYF
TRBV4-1	CASSQDWPGGNEKLFF
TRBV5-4	CASSRTGADYGYTF
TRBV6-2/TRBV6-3	CASTHSGGNHEQYF
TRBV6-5	CASSYSRSLEQFF
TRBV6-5	CASSPDGYEQYF
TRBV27	CASSRDRVNSPLHF
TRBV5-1	CASSLEVWSNYNEQFF
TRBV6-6	CASRTGRGNEKLFF
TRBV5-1	CASSLLRDSPQHF
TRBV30	CAWSPGGYGYTF
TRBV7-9	CASSLAGETQYF
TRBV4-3	CASSQVLAGGWEELFF
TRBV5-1	CASSRSGGAYEQYF
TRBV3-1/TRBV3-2	CASSPTGTGGSYEQYF